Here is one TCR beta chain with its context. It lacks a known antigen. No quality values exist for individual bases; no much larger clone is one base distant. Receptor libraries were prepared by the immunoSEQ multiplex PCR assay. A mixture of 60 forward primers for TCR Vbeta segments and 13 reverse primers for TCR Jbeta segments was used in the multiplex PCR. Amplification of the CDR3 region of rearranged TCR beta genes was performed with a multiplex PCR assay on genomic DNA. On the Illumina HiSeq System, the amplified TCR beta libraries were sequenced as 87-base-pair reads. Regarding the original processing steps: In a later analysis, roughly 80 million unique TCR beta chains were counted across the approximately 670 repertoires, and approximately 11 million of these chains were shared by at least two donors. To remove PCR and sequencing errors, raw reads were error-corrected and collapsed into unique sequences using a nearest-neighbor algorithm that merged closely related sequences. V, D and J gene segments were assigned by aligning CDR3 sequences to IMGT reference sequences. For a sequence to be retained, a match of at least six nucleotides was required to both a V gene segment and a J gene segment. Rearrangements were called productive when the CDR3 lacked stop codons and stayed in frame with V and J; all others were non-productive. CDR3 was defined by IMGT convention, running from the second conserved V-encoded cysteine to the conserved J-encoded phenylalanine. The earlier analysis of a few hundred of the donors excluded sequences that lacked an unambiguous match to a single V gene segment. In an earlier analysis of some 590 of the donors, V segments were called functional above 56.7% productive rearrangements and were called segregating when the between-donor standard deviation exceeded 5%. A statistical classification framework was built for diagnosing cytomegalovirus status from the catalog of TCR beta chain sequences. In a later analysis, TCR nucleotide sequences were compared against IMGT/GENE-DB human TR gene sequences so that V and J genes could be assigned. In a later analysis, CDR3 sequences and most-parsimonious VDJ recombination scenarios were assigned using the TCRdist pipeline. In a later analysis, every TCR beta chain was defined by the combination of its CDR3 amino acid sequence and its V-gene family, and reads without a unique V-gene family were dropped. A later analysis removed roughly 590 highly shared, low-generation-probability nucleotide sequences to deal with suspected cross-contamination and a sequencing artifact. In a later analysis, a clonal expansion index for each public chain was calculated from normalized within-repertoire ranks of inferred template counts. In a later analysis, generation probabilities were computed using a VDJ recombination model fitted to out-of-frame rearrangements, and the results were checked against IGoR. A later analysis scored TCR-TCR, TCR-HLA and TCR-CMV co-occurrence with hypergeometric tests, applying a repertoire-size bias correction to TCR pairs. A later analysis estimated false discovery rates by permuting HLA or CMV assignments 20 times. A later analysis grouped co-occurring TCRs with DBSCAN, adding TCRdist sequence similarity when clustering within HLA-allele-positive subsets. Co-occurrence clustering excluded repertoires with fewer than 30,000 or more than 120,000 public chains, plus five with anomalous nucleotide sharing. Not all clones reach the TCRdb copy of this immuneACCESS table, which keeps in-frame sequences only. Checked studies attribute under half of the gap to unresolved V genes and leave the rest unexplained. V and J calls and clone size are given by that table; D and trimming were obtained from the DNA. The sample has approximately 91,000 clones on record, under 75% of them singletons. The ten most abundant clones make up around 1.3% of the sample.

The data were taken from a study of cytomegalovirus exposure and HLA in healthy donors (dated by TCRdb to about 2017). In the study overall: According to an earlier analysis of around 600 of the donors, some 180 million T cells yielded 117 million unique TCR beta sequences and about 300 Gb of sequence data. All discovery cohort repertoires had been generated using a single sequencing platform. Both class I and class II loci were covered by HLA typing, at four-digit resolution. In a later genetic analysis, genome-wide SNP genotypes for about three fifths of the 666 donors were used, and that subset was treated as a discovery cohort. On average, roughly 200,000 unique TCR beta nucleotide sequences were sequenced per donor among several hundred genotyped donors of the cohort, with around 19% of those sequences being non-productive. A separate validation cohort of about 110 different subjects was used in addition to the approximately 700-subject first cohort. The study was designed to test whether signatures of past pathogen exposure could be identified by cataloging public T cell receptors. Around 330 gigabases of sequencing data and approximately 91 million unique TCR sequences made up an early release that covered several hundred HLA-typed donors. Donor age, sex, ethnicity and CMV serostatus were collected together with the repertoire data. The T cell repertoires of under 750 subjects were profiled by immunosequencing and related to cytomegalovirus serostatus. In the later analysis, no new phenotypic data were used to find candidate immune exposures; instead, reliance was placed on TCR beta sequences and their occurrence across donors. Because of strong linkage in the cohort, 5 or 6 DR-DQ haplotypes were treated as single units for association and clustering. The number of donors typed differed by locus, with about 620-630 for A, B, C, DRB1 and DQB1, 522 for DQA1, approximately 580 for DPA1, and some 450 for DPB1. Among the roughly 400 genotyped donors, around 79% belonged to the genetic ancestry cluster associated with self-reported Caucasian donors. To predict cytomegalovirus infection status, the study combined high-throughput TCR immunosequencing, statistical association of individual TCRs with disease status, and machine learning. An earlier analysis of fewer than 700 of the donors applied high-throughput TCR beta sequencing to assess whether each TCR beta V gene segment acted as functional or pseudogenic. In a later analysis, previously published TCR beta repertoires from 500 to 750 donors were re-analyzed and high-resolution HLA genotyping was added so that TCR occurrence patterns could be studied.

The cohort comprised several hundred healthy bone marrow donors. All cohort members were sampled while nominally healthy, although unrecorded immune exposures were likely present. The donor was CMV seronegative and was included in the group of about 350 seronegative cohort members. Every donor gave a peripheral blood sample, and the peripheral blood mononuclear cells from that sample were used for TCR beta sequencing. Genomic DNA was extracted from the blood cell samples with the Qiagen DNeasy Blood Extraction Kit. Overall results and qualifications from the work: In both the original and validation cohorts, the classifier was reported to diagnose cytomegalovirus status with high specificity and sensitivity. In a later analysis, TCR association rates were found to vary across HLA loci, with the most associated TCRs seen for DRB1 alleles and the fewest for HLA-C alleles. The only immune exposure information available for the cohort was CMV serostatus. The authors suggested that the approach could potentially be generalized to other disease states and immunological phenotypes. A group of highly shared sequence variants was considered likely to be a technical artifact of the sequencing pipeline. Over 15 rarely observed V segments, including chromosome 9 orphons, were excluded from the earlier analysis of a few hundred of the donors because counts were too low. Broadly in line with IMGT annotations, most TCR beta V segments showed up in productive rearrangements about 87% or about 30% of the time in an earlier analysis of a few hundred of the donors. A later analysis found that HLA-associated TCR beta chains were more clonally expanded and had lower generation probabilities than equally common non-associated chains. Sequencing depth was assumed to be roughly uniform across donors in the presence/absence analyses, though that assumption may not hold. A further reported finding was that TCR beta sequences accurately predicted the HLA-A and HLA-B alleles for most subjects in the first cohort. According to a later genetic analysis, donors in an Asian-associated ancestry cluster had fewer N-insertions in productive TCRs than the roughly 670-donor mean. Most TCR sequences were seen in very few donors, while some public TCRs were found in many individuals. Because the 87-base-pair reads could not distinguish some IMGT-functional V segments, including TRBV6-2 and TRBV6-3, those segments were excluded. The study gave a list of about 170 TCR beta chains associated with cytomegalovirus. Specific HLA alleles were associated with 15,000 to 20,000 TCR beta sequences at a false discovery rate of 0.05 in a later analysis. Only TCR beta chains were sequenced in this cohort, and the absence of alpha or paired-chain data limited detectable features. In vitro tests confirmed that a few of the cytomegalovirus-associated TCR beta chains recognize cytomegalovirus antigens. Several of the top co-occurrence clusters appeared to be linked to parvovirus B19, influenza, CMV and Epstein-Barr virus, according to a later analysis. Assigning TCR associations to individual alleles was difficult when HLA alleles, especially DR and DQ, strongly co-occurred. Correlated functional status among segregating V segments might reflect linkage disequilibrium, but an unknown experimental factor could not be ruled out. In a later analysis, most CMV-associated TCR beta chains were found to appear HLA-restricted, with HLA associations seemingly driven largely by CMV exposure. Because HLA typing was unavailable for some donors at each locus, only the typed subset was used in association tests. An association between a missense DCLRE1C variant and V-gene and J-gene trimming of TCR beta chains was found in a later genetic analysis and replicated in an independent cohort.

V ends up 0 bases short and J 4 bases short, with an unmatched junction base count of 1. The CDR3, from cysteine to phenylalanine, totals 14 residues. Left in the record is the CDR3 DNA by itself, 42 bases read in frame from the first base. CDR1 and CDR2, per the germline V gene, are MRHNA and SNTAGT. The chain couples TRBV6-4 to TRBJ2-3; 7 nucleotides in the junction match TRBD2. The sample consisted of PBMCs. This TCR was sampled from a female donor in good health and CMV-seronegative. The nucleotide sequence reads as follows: TGTGCCAGCAGTGACTCGCGGGAGCCAGATACGCAGTATTTT. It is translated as CASSDSREPDTQYF.